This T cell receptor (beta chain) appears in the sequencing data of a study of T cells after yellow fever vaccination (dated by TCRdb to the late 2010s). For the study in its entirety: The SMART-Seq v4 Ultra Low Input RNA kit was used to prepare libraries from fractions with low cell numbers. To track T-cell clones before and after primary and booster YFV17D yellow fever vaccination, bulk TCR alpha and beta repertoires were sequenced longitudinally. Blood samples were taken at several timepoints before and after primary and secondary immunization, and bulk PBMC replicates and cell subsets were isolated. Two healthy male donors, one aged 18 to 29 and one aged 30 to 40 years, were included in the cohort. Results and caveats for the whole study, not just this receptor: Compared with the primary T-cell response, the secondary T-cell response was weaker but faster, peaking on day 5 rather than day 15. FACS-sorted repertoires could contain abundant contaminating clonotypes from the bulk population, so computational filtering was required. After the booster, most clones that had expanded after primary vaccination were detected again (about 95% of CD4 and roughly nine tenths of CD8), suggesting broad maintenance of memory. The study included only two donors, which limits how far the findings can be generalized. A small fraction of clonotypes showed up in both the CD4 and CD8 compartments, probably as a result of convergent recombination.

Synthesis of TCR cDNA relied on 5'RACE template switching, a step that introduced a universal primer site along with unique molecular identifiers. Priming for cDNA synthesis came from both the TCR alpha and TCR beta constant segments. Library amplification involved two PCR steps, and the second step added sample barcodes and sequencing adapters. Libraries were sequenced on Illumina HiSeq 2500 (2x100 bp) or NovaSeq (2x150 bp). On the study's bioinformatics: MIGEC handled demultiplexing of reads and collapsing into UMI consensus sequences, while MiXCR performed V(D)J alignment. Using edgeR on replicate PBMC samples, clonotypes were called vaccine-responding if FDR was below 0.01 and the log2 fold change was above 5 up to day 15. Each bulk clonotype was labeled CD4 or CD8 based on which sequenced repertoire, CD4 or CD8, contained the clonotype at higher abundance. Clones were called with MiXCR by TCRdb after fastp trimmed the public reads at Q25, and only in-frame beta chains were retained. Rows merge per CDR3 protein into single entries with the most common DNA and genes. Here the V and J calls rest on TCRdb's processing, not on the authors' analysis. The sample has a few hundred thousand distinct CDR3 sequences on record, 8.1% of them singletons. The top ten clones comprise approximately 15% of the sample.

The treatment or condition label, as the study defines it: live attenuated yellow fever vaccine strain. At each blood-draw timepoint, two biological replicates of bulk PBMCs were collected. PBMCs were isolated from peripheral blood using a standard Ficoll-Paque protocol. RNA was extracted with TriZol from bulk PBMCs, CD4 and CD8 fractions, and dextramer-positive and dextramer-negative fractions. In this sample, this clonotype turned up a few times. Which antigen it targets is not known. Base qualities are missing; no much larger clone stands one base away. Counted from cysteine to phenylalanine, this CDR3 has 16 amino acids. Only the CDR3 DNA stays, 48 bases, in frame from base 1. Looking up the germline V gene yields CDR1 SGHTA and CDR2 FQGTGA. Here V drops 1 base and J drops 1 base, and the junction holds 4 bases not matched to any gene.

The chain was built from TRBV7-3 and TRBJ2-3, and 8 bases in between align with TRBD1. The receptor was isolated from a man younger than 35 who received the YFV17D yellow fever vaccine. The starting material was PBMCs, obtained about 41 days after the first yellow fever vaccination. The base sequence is TGTGCCAGCAGCTTAAAGGTGGGACAGGGCACAGATACGCAGTATTTT. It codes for CASSLKVGQGTDTQYF.